This T cell receptor beta chain was recovered during a study of blood T cell repertoires in COVID-19. The overall study: COVID-19 samples, acute and convalescent, were from the United States, Italy and Spain. T cells, B-cell-depleted T cells, or PBMCs supplied cDNA or gDNA.

As handled by the study authors: For nucleated cells, counts were estimated from reference gene primer amplification. Sequencing was performed with immunoSEQ multiplex PCR; in TCRdb, only in-frame clones are kept and a portion is missing. The V and J calls and clone size come from that table; D and trimming were worked out from the DNA. The data contain around 320,000 clones, 88% of them singletons. V dropped 1 base and J dropped 7 bases, with 14 bases sitting between them. The germline V gene encodes CDR1 SGHAT and CDR2 FQNNGV. CDR3 size: 15 residues. Sequencing used peripheral blood. V gene TRBV11-2 combines with J gene TRBJ2-1, with TRBD2 as a possible D gene (6 bases). This receptor was obtained from a woman between 25 and 40 years old who had recovered from COVID-19. The CDR3 DNA reads TGTGCCAGCAGCTTAGTTATACTAGCCGAGAATGAGCAGTTCTTC. This encodes CASSLVILAENEQFF.